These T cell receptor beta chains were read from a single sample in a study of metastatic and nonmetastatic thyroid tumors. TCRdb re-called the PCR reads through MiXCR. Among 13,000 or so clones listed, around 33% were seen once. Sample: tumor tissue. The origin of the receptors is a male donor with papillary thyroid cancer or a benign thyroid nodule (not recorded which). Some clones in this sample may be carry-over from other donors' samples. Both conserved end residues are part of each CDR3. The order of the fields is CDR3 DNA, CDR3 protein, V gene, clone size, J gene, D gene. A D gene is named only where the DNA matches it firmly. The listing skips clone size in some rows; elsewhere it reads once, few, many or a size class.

DNA: TGCGCCAGCAGCTTGGGGGTCGGCAGGGACTATGGCTACACCTTC
CDR3: CASSLGVGRDYGYTF
V: TRBV5-1
size: NA
J: TRBJ1-2
D: NA

DNA: TGTGCCAGCAGCCTGGGACTAGCGGAATACAATGAGCAGTTCTTC
CDR3: CASSLGLAEYNEQFF
V: TRBV27
size: few
J: TRBJ2-1
D: TRBD2

DNA: TGCAGTGCTAGAGATCCCCCTAAGGATAGTGAGCAGTTCTTC
CDR3: CSARDPPKDSEQFF
V: TRBV20-1
size: NA
J: TRBJ2-1
D: NA

DNA: TGTGCCAGCAGTTTTTCCCTCGGCCGATCGAACACTGAAGCTTTCTTT
CDR3: CASSFSLGRSNTEAFF
V: TRBV12-3/TRBV12-4
size: NA
J: TRBJ1-1
D: NA

DNA: TGTGCCAGCAGTCTCGAACCGCGCACAGATACGCAGTATTTT
CDR3: CASSLEPRTDTQYF
V: TRBV6-1
size: NA
J: TRBJ2-3
D: NA

DNA: TGTGCCAGCAGTGGGGACAGGGGGCTCGAGACCCAGTACTTC
CDR3: CASSGDRGLETQYF
V: TRBV6-1
size: many
J: TRBJ2-5
D: TRBD1

DNA: TGCAGTGGTTGGGGTACGGACTCGGGGACCCAGTACTTC
CDR3: CSGWGTDSGTQYF
V: TRBV20-1
size: few
J: TRBJ2-5
D: NA

DNA: TGTGCCAGCAGTTATATGGCCGGATATAGGGACTATGGCTACACCTTC
CDR3: CASSYMAGYRDYGYTF
V: TRBV6-6
size: medium-sized
J: TRBJ1-2
D: NA

DNA: TGCAGCGTTGAAGATCAGACAGGATTCTACGAGCAGTACTTC
CDR3: CSVEDQTGFYEQYF
V: TRBV29-1
size: many
J: TRBJ2-7
D: NA

DNA: TGCAGTGCTAGAGATGGGGCCGGCAATCAGCCCCAGCATTTT
CDR3: CSARDGAGNQPQHF
V: TRBV20-1
size: NA
J: TRBJ1-5
D: NA

DNA: TGCAGTGCTAGAGGTTCAGGTGAAGCTTTCTTT
CDR3: CSARGSGEAFF
V: TRBV20-1
size: many
J: TRBJ1-1
D: NA